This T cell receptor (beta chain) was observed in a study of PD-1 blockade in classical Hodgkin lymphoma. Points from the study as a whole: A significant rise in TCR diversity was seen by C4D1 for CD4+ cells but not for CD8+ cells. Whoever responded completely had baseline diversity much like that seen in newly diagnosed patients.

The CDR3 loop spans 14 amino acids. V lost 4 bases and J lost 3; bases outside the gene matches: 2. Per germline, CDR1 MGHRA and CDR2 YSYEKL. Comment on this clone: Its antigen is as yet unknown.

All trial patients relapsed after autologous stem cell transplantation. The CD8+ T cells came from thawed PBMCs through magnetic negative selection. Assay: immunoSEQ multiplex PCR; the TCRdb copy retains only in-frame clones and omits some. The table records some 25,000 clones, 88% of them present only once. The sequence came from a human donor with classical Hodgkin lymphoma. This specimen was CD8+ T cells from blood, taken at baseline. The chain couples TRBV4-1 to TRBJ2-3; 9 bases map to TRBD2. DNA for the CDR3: TGCGCCAGCAGCCCAGCGGGAGGAACAGATACGCAGTATTTT. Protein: CASSPAGGTDTQYF.